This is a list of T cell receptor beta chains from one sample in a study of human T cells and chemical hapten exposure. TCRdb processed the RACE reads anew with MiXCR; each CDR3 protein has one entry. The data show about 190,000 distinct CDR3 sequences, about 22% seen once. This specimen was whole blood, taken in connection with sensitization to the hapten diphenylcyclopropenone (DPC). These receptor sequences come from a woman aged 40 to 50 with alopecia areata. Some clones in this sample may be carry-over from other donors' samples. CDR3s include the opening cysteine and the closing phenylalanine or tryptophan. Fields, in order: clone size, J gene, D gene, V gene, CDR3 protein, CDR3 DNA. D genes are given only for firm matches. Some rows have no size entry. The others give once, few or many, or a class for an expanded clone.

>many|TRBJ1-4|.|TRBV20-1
CSARQGRDEKLFF
TGCAGTGCTAGACAGGGGAGAGATGAAAAACTGTTTTTT
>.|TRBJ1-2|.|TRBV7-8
CASSLVLAGYDGYTF
TGTGCCAGCAGCTTAGTGTTGGCAGGGTATGACGGCTACACCTTC
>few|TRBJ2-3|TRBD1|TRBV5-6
CASSRDRGATDTQYF
TGTGCCAGCAGCCGGGACAGGGGGGCCACAGATACGCAGTATTTT
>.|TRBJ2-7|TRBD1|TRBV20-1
CSARDPGTGVSEQYF
TGCAGTGCTAGAGATCCCGGGACAGGGGTGTCCGAGCAGTACTTC
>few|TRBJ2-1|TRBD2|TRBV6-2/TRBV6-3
CASSRPTSGRMGEQFF
TGTGCCAGCAGTCGCCCGACTAGCGGGAGAATGGGTGAGCAGTTCTTC
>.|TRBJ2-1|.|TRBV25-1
CASSGVLTSLYNEQFF
TGTGCCAGCAGTGGGGTCTTGACTTCGCTTTACAATGAGCAGTTCTTC
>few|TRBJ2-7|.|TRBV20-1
CSAPDSTYEQYF
TGCAGTGCTCCAGACAGTACCTACGAGCAGTACTTC
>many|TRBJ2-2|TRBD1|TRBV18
CASSPGQGVTGELFF
TGTGCCAGCTCACCTGGACAGGGTGTTACCGGGGAGCTGTTTTTT
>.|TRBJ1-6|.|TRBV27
CASSSWTGRGSPLHF
TGTGCCAGCAGTTCCTGGACGGGACGAGGGTCACCCCTCCACTTT
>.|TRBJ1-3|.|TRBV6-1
CASSEARVSGNTIYF
TGTGCCAGCAGTGAAGCACGGGTTAGTGGAAACACCATATATTTT
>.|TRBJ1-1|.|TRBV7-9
CASSLAGAAPEAFF
TGTGCCAGCAGCTTAGCGGGGGCGGCCCCCGAAGCTTTCTTT
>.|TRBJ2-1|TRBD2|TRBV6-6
CASRGLAGGANEQFF
TGTGCCAGCAGGGGACTAGCGGGAGGTGCGAATGAGCAGTTCTTC
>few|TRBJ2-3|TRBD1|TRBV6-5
CASSKGDRGTDTQYF
TGTGCCAGCAGTAAGGGCGACAGGGGCACAGATACGCAGTATTTT
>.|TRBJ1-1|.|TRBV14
CASSLIYTEAFF
TGTGCCAGCAGCCTCATTTACACTGAAGCTTTCTTT
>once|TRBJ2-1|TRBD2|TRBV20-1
CSARGASLAGSYNEQFF
TGCAGTGCTAGAGGCGCATCCCTAGCGGGATCCTACAATGAGCAGTTCTTC
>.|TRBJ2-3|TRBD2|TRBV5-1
CASSSGGTSQTDTQYF
TGCGCCAGCAGCTCCGGGGGGACTAGCCAAACAGATACGCAGTATTTT
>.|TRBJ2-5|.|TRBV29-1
CSVSRNRLGAGETQYF
TGCAGCGTTTCCCGGAACAGACTGGGGGCGGGGGAGACCCAGTACTTC
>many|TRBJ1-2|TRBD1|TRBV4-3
CASSQDPTTGRYGYTF
TGCGCCAGCAGCCAAGATCCCACGACAGGGCGCTATGGCTACACCTTC
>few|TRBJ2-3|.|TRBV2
CASTWRSTDTQYF
TGTGCCAGCACTTGGCGGAGCACAGATACGCAGTATTTT
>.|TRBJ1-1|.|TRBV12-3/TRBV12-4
CASSFKERTEAFF
TGTGCCAGCAGTTTTAAAGAGAGGACTGAAGCTTTCTTT